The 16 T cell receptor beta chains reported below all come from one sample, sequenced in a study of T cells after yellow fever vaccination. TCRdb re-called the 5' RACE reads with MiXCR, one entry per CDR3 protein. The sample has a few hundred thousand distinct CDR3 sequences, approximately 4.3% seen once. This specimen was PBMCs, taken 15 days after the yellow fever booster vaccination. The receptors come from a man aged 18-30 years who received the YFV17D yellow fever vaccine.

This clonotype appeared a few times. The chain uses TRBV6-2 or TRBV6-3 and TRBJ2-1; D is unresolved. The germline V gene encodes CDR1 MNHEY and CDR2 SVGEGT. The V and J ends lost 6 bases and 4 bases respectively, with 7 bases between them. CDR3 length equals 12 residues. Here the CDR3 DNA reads TGTGCCAGCAGGGCCGAGTACAATGAGCAGTTCTTC. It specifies CASRAEYNEQFF.

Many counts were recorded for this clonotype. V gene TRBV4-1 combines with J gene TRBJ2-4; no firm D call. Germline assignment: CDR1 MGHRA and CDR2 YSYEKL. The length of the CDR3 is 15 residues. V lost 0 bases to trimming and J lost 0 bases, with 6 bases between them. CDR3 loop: CASSQDPLAKNIQYF. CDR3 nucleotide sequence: TGCGCCAGCAGCCAAGATCCACTAGCCAAAAACATTCAGTACTTC.

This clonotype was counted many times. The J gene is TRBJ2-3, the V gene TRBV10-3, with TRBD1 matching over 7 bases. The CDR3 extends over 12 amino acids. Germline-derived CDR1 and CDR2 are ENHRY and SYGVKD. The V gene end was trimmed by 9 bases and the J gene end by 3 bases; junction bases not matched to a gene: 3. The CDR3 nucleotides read TGTGCCATAAAGGACAGGACAGATACGCAGTATTTT. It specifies CAIKDRTDTQYF.

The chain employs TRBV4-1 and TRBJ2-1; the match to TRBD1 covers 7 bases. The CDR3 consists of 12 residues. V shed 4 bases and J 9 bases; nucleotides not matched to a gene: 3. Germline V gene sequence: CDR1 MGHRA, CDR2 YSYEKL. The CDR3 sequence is CASSRTGVEQFF. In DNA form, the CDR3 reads TGCGCCAGCAGCCGAACAGGGGTTGAGCAGTTCTTC.

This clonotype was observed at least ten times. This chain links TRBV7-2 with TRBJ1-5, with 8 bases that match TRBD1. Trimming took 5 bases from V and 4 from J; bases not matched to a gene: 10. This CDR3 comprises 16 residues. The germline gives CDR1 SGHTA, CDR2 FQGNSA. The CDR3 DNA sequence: TGTGCCAGCAGCCCGGGACAGGCTAGGCTTAATCAGCCCCAGCATTTT. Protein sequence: CASSPGQARLNQPQHF.

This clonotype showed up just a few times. The CDR3 region is CSGKRGGNQPQHF. In nucleotides, the CDR3 is TGCAGTGGGAAGAGGGGGGGCAATCAGCCCCAGCATTTT. The chain links TRBV20-1 to TRBJ1-5, with D tentatively TRBD1 (6 bases). Trimming shortened V by 7 bases and J by 2 bases, and 12 bases separated the two germline ends. Germline V gives CDR1 DFQATT, CDR2 SNEGSKA (reference sequence). The CDR3 has 13 amino acids.

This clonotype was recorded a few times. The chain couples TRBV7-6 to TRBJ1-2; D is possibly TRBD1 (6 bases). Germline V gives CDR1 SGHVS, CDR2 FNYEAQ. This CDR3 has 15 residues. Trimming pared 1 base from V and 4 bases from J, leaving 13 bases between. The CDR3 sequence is CASSLGGTPIYGYTF. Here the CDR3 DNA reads TGTGCCAGCAGCTTAGGGGGGACACCGATCTATGGCTACACCTTC.

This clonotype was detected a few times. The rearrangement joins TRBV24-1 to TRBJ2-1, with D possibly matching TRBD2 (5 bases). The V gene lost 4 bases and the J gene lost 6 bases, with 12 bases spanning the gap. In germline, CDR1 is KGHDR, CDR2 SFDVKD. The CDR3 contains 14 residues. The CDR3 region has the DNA TGTGCCACCAGTGACAAGGACTGGGCCAATGAGCAGTTCTTC. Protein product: CATSDKDWANEQFF.

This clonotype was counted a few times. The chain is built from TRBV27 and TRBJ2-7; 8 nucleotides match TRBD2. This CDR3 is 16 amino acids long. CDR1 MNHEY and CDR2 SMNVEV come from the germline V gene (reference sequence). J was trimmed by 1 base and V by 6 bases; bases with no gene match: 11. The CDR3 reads CASSLPSSGFSYEQYF. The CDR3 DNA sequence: TGTGCCAGCAGCCTTCCATCTAGCGGGTTTTCCTACGAGCAGTACTTC.

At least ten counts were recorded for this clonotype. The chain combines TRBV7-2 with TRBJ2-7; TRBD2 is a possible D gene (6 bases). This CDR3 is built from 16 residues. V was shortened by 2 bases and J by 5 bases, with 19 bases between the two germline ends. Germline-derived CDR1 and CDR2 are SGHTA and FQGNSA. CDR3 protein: CASSLYGGVSPHEQYF. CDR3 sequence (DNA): TGTGCCAGCAGCTTATACGGCGGGGTATCCCCCCACGAGCAGTACTTC.

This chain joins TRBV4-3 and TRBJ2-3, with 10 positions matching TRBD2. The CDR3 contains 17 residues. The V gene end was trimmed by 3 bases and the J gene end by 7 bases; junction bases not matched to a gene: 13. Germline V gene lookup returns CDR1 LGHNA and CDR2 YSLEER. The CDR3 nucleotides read TGCGCCAGCAGCCAGGATTTTAGCGGGGGGCCGTACTATACGCAGTATTTT. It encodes CASSQDFSGGPYYTQYF.

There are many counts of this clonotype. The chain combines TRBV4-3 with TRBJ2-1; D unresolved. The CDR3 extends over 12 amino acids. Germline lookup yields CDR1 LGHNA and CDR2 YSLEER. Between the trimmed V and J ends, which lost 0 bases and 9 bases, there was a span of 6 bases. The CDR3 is CASSQEEGEQFF. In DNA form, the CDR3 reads TGCGCCAGCAGCCAAGAGGAAGGTGAGCAGTTCTTC.

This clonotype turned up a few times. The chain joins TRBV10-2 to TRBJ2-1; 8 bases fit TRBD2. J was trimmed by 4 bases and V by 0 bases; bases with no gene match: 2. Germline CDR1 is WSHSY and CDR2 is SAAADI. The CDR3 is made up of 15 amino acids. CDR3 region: CASSESTSGYNEQFF. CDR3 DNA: TGCGCCAGCAGTGAGTCCACTAGCGGATACAATGAGCAGTTCTTC.

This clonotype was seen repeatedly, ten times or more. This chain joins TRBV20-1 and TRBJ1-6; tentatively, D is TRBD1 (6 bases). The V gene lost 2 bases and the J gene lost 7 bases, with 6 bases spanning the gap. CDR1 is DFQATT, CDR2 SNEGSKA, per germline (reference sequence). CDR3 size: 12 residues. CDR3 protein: CSARRGNSPLHF. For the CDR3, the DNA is TGCAGTGCTAGAAGGGGGAATTCACCCCTCCACTTT.

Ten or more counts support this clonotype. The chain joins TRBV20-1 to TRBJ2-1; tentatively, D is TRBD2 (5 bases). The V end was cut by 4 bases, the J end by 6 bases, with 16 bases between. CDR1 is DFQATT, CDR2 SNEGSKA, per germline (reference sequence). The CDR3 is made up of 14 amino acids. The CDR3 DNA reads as TGCAGTGCTATTGGGCATGGGAGATTCAATGAGCAGTTCTTC. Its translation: CSAIGHGRFNEQFF.

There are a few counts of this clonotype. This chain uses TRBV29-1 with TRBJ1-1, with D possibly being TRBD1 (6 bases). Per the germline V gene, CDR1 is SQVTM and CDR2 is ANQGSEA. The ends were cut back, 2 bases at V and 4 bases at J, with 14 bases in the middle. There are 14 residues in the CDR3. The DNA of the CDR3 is TGCAGCGTTGAATGGTGGCAGGGGAGCACTGAAGCTTTCTTT. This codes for CSVEWWQGSTEAFF.